This TCR beta chain was documented in a study of T cells in severe cutaneous drug reactions. Whole-study findings and limits: All seven CBZ-SJS/TEN blister samples shared a public TCRbeta CDR3 at mean roughly 14%.

Germline V gene data show CDR1 as LNHDA and CDR2 as SQIVND (reference sequence). The CDR3 loop spans 13 amino acids. The donors had carbamazepine-induced Stevens-Johnson syndrome or toxic epidermal necrolysis. Libraries were made by iRepertoire multiplex PCR with TCR subtype-specific primers for bulk and single-cell sequencing. Reanalyzing the multiplex PCR reads, TCRdb keeps one entry per CDR3 protein, without DNA. The repertoire shows about 3,800 distinct CDR3 sequences; the top ten hold around three quarters. As to this clonotype: Its antigen is not identified.

This sequence was found in a human donor with Stevens-Johnson syndrome, a severe cutaneous drug reaction. V is TRBV19 and J is TRBJ1-1; checking the TCRdb D call of TRBD1 is not possible without DNA. The sequencing sample was made of PBMCs. The CDR3 loop is CASSAGVGTEAFF.